A selection of T cell receptor beta chains follows, all from one sample in a study of technical replicates of blood from a handful of donors. Some clones are missing from TCRdb's copy, which holds only in-frame ones; the method was immunoSEQ multiplex PCR. The sample lists almost 65,000 clones, 75% to 90% occurring once. Sequenced input: PBMCs. Receptors were obtained from a human donor in good health. Some clones in this sample may be carry-over from other donors' samples. The CDR3 runs from the conserved cysteine through the conserved F or W. A D gene is named only where the DNA matches it firmly. Clone size appears in some rows only: once, few, many, or a class for an expanded clone.

D gene | J gene | clone size | V gene | CDR3 length | CDR3 DNA | CDR3 protein
- | TRBJ2-7 | - | TRBV6-6 | 15 | TGTGCCAGCAGTTCCCCCTTGCGGGATATTTACGAGCAGTACTTC | CASSSPLRDIYEQYF
TRBD1 | TRBJ1-3 | - | TRBV5-1 | 17 | TGCGCCAGCAGCATACAGGGGGTGGGGAGCTCTGGAAACACCATATATTTT | CASSIQGVGSSGNTIYF
- | TRBJ2-7 | - | TRBV10-1 | 10 | TGCGCCAGCATCGGCTACGAGCAGTACTTC | CASIGYEQYF
TRBD1 | TRBJ1-1 | - | TRBV7-9 | 15 | TGTGCCAGCAGCCCCGACAGGGCGCTGGGAGCTGAAGCTTTCTTT | CASSPDRALGAEAFF
- | TRBJ1-5 | - | TRBV12-5 | 11 | TGTGCTAGTGGTTTCGATCAGCCCCAGCATTTT | CASGFDQPQHF
TRBD2 | TRBJ2-5 | - | TRBV7-8 | 17 | TGTGCCAGCAGCTTAGCAGACTGGCGGGGGGGCGGCGAGACCCAGTACTTC | CASSLADWRGGGETQYF
TRBD2 | TRBJ2-7 | - | TRBV15 | 15 | TGTGCCACCAGCAGAGATCGGCTAGCGGGAAACGAGCAGTACTTC | CATSRDRLAGNEQYF
- | TRBJ2-3 | - | TRBV2 | 11 | TGTGCCAGCAGGGAACAGGCTACGCAGTATTTT | CASREQATQYF
- | TRBJ1-4 | - | TRBV4-1 | 16 | TGCGCCAGCAGCCCTGGACAGCGAGCAACTAATGAAAAACTGTTTTTT | CASSPGQRATNEKLFF
TRBD1 | TRBJ1-3 | - | TRBV7-8 | 15 | TGTGCCAGCAGCGTACGGGGACAGCTTGGGGACACCATATATTTT | CASSVRGQLGDTIYF
TRBD1 | TRBJ1-1 | large | TRBV5-1 | 14 | TGCGCCAGCAGCCCGGCAGGGGGCTACACTGAAGCTTTCTTT | CASSPAGGYTEAFF
TRBD1 | TRBJ1-2 | - | TRBV4-3 | 14 | TGCGCCAGCAGCACCGACAGGGCACTCTATGGCTACACCTTC | CASSTDRALYGYTF
- | TRBJ1-2 | - | TRBV6-6 | 14 | TGTGCCAGCATCCAAGGGGAGGGAAACTATGGCTACACCTTC | CASIQGEGNYGYTF
TRBD2 | TRBJ2-1 | - | TRBV19 | 16 | TGTGCCAGTAGTACCCCGGGCGGGGGGCGCATCTATGAGCAGTTCTTC | CASSTPGGGRIYEQFF
- | TRBJ2-5 | few | TRBV2 | 14 | TGTGCCAGCAGCAAGGAACTAGCTCAAGAGACCCAGTACTTC | CASSKELAQETQYF
- | TRBJ2-5 | - | TRBV4-1 | 15 | TGCGCCAGCAGCCAAGCGCCCCGGGGGGCGGAGACCCAGTACTTC | CASSQAPRGAETQYF
TRBD2 | TRBJ2-3 | - | TRBV5-1 | 15 | TGCGCCAGCAGCTTGATTAGCGGGGAACCTTATACGCAGTATTTT | CASSLISGEPYTQYF
TRBD1 | TRBJ1-6 | - | TRBV18 | 15 | TGTGCCAGCTCGATGCGACAGGGGACGGATTCACCCCTCCACTTT | CASSMRQGTDSPLHF
TRBD2 | TRBJ2-3 | - | TRBV7-9 | 19 | TGTGCCAGCAGCCGATGGGCGACTAGCGGGAGGCCGATCGGAGATACGCAGTATTTT | CASSRWATSGRPIGDTQYF
- | TRBJ2-7 | - | TRBV5-1 | 14 | TGCGCCAGCAGCTCTTCAGGGGCCCTCTACGAGCAGTACTTC | CASSSSGALYEQYF
- | TRBJ2-7 | - | TRBV2 | 13 | TGTGCCAGCTCTGTTCAGGGTGGCGACGAGCAGTACTTC | CASSVQGGDEQYF
TRBD2 | TRBJ2-1 | - | TRBV19 | 15 | TGTGCCAGTAGTCCTTGGACTAGCGGGAACAATGAGCAGTTCTTC | CASSPWTSGNNEQFF
- | TRBJ2-1 | - | TRBV6-6 | 14 | TGTGCCAGCAGCGAGGGGGGGGGCCTCAATGAGCAGTTCTTC | CASSEGGGLNEQFF
- | TRBJ2-7 | - | TRBV2 | 12 | TGTGCCAGCAGTGCTACCGGGACAAATGAGTACTTC | CASSATGTNEYF
TRBD2 | TRBJ2-3 | - | TRBV20-1 | 11 | TGCAGTGCTAGAGATCGCGGGGGGGAGTATTTT | CSARDRGGEYF
- | TRBJ2-3 | - | TRBV10-3 | 13 | TGTGCCATCAGTGAGGTGTCGTTTGATACGCAGTATTTT | CAISEVSFDTQYF
TRBD2 | TRBJ2-7 | - | TRBV30 | 16 | TGTGCCTGGAGTGTAGACTTGCTAGCGGGACCGTACGAGCAGTACTTC | CAWSVDLLAGPYEQYF
TRBD2 | TRBJ2-1 | - | TRBV29-1 | 13 | TGCAGCGTTGCCAGCGGGAGACTCAATGAGCAGTTCTTC | CSVASGRLNEQFF
TRBD2 | TRBJ2-7 | - | TRBV5-4 | 15 | TGTGCCAGCAGACCTCTGGGGACTAGCGGGAACGAGCAGTACTTC | CASRPLGTSGNEQYF
- | TRBJ1-2 | - | TRBV5-6 | 15 | TGTGCCAGCAGCTTGGCGGTAGTAGCGGTTAATGGCTACACCTTC | CASSLAVVAVNGYTF
TRBD1 | TRBJ1-2 | - | TRBV5-1 | 12 | TGCGCCAGCAGTAGGGGACAGGGTATCTACACCTTC | CASSRGQGIYTF
- | TRBJ2-5 | - | TRBV9 | 15 | TGTGCCAGCAGCGGGTTTGGTCGCAGCCAAGAGACCCAGTACTTC | CASSGFGRSQETQYF
- | TRBJ1-1 | - | TRBV9 | 13 | TGTGCCAGCAGCCCACGAGGCAGGGATGAAGCTTTCTTT | CASSPRGRDEAFF
- | TRBJ1-1 | - | TRBV6-8 | 11 | TGTGCCAGCAGGAACAGGGTTGAAGCTTTCTTT | CASRNRVEAFF
TRBD2 | TRBJ2-3 | - | TRBV6-6 | 14 | TGTGCCAGCAGTCGGACTAGCGGGGTCGATACGCAGTATTTT | CASSRTSGVDTQYF
- | TRBJ1-4 | - | TRBV5-1 | 16 | TGCGCCAGCAGCTTGGGACCTCTCGAGGCTAATGAAAAACTGTTTTTT | CASSLGPLEANEKLFF
TRBD1 | TRBJ1-2 | few | TRBV7-2 | 15 | TGTGCCAGCAGCCCCGGACAGGGAGGGCTTCCAGGCTACACCTTC | CASSPGQGGLPGYTF
- | TRBJ2-3 | - | TRBV2 | 15 | TGTGCCAGCAGTGTATCGGGAGTCGGGCCAGATACGCAGTATTTT | CASSVSGVGPDTQYF
TRBD1 | TRBJ2-7 | - | TRBV4-3 | 15 | TGCGCCAGCAGCCAAGAACGACAGGGTCTCCACGAGCAGTACTTC | CASSQERQGLHEQYF
- | TRBJ2-7 | - | TRBV7-9 | 11 | TGTGCCAGCAGCGTTAAGCAAGAGCAGTACTTC | CASSVKQEQYF
- | TRBJ1-4 | - | TRBV10-3 | 15 | TGTGCCATCAGTGAGGACAGGTCAACTAATGAAAAACTGTTTTTT | CAISEDRSTNEKLFF
- | TRBJ2-6 | - | TRBV14 | 20 | TGTGCCAGCAGCCAAAACGGCAGAGGAACCCTAGGTTCTGGGGCCAACGTCCTGACTTTC | CASSQNGRGTLGSGANVLTF
TRBD2 | TRBJ2-7 | once | TRBV30 | 15 | TGTGCCTGGAGTCCCTTGGGAAGCGGGACCTACGAGCAGTACTTC | CAWSPLGSGTYEQYF
- | TRBJ2-7 | - | TRBV5-4 | 14 | TGTGCCAGCTCCGAGGATCTAGCGACCTACGAGCAGTACTTC | CASSEDLATYEQYF
- | TRBJ2-7 | - | TRBV18 | 14 | TGTGCCAGCTCACCACCGGGACTTTACTACGAGCAGTACTTC | CASSPPGLYYEQYF
- | TRBJ2-7 | - | TRBV6-1 | 16 | TGTGCCAGCAGTGCCGGGCGTCGAGCGGGCTCCTACGAGCAGTACTTC | CASSAGRRAGSYEQYF
- | TRBJ2-2 | - | TRBV10-3 | 12 | TGTGCCATCAGTGACACGGGCGGGGAGCTGTTTTTT | CAISDTGGELFF
- | TRBJ2-5 | - | TRBV6-6 | 13 | TGTGCCAGCAGGAGAGAGCCTAAAGAGACCCAGTACTTC | CASRREPKETQYF
TRBD2 | TRBJ2-1 | - | TRBV6-6 | 14 | TGTGCCAGCAGTTACGGTAGCGGGGCCAATGAGCAGTTCTTC | CASSYGSGANEQFF
- | TRBJ1-6 | - | TRBV9 | 15 | TGTGCCAGCAGCACCCTTGAGGGTCTTGGGTCACCCCTCCACTTT | CASSTLEGLGSPLHF
TRBD2 | TRBJ2-3 | - | TRBV5-1 | 18 | TGCGCCAGCAGCTTGATAGGCCGGACTAGCCCAACGGCAGATACGCAGTATTTT | CASSLIGRTSPTADTQYF